This T cell receptor (beta chain) was identified in a study of CD8 T cells in ankylosing spondylitis. There are a few counts of this clonotype. Its antigen remains unidentified. In germline, CDR1 is MNHNS, CDR2 SASEGT. The V end was cut by 5 bases, the J end by 15 bases, with 19 bases between. This CDR3 is 13 amino acids long. The authors made TCR beta libraries by quantitative 5'-RACE with molecular barcodes. TCRdb passed the 5' RACE reads through MiXCR, listing each CDR3 protein once. There are 500,000 to 650,000 distinct CDR3 sequences in the sample; about 5.4% occur only once, and under 4.5% lies in the top ten. Study findings and constraints: Ankylosing spondylitis blood appeared to be characterized by a TCR beta motif of 8 or 9 highly homologous variants. Within peripheral blood, clones linked to disease were CD8+ and relatively rare. Reports say disease-linked clones showed up significantly more in matched ankylosing spondylitis synovial fluid. Some motif variants were previously reported in reactive arthritis synovial fluid and blood.

This receptor was identified in a male donor with ankylosing spondylitis. The chain employs TRBV6-1 and TRBJ2-2; no firm D call. The sequencing input was blood, either unsorted or a sorted T cell fraction (not recorded which). The CDR3 region has the DNA TGTGCCAGCAGTCCCCTGATCGCAGTCAAGGTGTTTTTT. It codes for CASSPLIAVKVFF.